The present TCR beta chain was sequenced within a study of T cells after yellow fever vaccination. Overall study context: Fractions of limited cellularity were prepared by means of SMART-Seq v4 Ultra Low Input. Overall study findings and caveats: Although most clonotypes did not, a small share appeared in both CD4 and CD8 compartments. A faster peak, day 5 versus 15, was reached by the weaker secondary response.

The CDR3 spans 13 residues. Between the trimmed V and J ends, which lost 6 bases and 10 bases, there was a span of 14 bases. Per germline, CDR1 SGHNT and CDR2 YYREEE (reference sequence). This clonotype was seen only a few times. No antigen is known for it. Using its own MiXCR run on the 5' RACE reads, TCRdb lists one record per CDR3 protein. This sample has some 340,000 distinct CDR3 sequences, with roughly 4.3% found just once. Sequencing was performed on PBMCs, taken 5 days after the yellow fever booster vaccination. This clonotype was sampled from a man aged 18 to 29 who received the YFV17D yellow fever vaccine. This chain uses TRBV5-4 with TRBJ1-6; D unclear. CDR3 residues: CASTSGLDSPLHF. The CDR3 DNA sequence: TGTGCCAGCACCTCTGGGCTCGACTCACCCCTCCACTTT.